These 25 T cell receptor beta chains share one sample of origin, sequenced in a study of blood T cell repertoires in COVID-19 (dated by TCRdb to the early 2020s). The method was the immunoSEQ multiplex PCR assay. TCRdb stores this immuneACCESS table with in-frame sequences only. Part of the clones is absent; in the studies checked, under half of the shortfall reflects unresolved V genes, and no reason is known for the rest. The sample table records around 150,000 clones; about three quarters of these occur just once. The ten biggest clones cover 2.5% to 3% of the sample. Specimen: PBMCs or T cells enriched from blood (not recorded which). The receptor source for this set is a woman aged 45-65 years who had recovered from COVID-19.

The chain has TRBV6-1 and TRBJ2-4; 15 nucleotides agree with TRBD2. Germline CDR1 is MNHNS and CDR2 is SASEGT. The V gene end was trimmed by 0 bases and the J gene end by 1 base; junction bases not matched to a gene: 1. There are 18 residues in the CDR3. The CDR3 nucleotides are TGTGCCAGCAGTGAAGCGGGGACTAGCGGGGGGGCCAAAAACATTCAGTACTTC. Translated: CASSEAGTSGGAKNIQYF.

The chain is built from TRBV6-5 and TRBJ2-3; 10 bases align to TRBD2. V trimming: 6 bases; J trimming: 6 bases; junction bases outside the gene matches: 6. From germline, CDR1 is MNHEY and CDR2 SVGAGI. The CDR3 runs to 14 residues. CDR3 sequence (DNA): TGTGCCAGCAGCGTAGCGGGGGGCGGGGATACGCAGTATTTT. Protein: CASSVAGGGDTQYF.

The CDR3 reads CSVETSGKGEQFF. DNA of the CDR3: TGCAGCGTTGAAACTAGCGGGAAAGGTGAGCAGTTCTTC. V gene TRBV29-1 combines with J gene TRBJ2-1; 10 nucleotides match TRBD2. The length of the CDR3 is 13 residues. V lost 2 bases to trimming and J lost 9 bases; unmatched junction nucleotides: 4. Germline V gives CDR1 SQVTM, CDR2 ANQGSEA.

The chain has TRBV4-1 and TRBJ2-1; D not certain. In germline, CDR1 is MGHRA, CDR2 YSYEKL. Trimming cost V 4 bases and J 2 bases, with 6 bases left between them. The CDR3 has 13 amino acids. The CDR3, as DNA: TGCGCCAGCAGCCGCTCTACCTACAATGAGCAGTTCTTC. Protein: CASSRSTYNEQFF.

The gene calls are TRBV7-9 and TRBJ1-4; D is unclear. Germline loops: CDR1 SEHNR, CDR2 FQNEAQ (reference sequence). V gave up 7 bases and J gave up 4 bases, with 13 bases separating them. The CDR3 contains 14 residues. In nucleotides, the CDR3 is TGTGCCAGCAACCAGCGCGATAGTAATGAAAAACTGTTTTTT. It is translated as CASNQRDSNEKLFF.

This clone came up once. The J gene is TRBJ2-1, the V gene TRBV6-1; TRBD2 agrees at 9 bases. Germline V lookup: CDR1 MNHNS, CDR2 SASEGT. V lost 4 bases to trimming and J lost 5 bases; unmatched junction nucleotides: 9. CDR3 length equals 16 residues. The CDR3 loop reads CASSVSGTSINNEQFF. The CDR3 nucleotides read TGTGCCAGCAGTGTCTCCGGGACTAGCATCAACAATGAGCAGTTCTTC.

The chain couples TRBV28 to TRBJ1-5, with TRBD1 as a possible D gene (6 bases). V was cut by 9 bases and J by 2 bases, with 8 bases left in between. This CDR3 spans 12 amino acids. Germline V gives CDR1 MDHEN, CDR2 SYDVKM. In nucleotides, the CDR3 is TGTGCCAGTAACAGGGGCAATCAGCCCCAGCATTTT. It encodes CASNRGNQPQHF. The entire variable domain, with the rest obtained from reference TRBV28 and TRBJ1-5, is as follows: DVKVTQSSRYLVKRTGEKVFLECVQDMDHENMFWYRQDPGLGLRLIYFSYDVKMKEKGDIPEGYSVSREKKERFSLILESASTNQTSMYLCASNRGNQPQHFGDGTRLSIL.

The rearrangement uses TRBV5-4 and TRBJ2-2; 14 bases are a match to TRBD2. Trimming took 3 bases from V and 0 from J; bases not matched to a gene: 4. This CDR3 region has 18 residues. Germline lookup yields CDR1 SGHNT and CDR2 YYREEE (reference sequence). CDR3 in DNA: TGTGCCAGCAGCTCTGGGACTAGCGGGGGCGCGAACACCGGGGAGCTGTTTTTT. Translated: CASSSGTSGGANTGELFF.

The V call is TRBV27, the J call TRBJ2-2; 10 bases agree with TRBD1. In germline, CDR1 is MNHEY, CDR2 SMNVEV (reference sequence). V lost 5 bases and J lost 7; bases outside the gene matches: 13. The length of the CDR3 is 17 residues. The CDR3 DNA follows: TGTGCCAGCAGTCAAACCGGGACAGGGGTAATTAACGGGGAGCTGTTTTTT. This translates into CASSQTGTGVINGELFF.

In nucleotides, the CDR3 is TGCGCCAGCAGCCCGGGACAGGGAAACACTGAAGCTTTCTTT. It codes for CASSPGQGNTEAFF. This rearrangement joins TRBV5-1 to TRBJ1-1, with 9 bases identical to TRBD1. The CDR3 has 14 residues. Germline assignment: CDR1 SGHRS and CDR2 YFSETQ. J gave up 2 bases and V 4 bases, and 3 bases lay outside the gene matches.

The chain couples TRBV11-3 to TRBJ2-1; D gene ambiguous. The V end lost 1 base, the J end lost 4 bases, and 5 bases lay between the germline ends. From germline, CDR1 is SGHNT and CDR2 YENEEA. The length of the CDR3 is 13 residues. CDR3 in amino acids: CASSLGPYNEQFF. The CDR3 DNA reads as TGTGCCAGCAGCTTAGGTCCATACAATGAGCAGTTCTTC.

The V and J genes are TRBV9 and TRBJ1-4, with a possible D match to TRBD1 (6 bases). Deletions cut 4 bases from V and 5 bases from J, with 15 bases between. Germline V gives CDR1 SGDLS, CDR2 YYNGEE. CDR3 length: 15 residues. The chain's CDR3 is CASSSQTGGNEKLFF. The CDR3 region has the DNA TGTGCCAGCAGCTCTCAGACAGGCGGGAATGAAAAACTGTTTTTT.

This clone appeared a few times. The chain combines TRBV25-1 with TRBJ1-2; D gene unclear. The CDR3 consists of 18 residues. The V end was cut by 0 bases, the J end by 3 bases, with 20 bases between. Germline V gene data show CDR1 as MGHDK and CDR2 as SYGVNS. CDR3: CASSEYEPVSPPYYGYTF. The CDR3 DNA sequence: TGTGCCAGCAGTGAATACGAGCCGGTATCGCCCCCTTACTATGGCTACACCTTC.

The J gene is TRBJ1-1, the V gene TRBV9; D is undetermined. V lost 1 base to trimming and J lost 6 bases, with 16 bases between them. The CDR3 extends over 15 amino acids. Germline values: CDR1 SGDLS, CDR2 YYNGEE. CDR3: CASSVTSKLGAEAFF. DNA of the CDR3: TGTGCCAGCAGCGTAACTAGTAAGCTTGGTGCTGAAGCTTTCTTT.

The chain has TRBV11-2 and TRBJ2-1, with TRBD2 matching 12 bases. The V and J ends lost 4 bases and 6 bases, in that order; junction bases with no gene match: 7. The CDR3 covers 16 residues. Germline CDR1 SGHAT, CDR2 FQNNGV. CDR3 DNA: TGTGCCAGCAGCTCCCTGACTAGCGGGAGCTCCAATGAGCAGTTCTTC. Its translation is CASSSLTSGSSNEQFF.

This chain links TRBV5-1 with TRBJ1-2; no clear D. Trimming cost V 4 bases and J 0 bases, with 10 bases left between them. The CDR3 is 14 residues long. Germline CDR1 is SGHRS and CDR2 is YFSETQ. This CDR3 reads CASSPGAANYGYTF. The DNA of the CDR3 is TGCGCCAGCAGCCCAGGTGCAGCTAACTATGGCTACACCTTC. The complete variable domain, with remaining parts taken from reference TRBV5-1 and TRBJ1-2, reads KAGVTQTPRYLIKTRGQQVTLSCSPISGHRSVSWYQQTPGQGLQFLFEYFSETQRNKGNFPGRFSGRQFSNSRSEMNVSTLELGDSALYLCASSPGAANYGYTFGSGTRLTVV.

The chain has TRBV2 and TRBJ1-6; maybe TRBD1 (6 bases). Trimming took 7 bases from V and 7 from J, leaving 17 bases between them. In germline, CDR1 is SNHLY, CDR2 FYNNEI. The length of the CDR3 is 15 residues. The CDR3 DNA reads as TGTGCCAGCATCGCAACTGGACAGCCAAATTCACCCCTCCACTTT. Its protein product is CASIATGQPNSPLHF.

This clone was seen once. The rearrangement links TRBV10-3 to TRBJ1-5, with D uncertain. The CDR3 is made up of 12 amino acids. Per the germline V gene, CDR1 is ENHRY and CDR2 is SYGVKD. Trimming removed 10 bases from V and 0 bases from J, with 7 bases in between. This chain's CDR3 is CATSTSNQPQHF. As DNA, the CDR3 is TGTGCCACTTCTACTAGCAATCAGCCCCAGCATTTT.

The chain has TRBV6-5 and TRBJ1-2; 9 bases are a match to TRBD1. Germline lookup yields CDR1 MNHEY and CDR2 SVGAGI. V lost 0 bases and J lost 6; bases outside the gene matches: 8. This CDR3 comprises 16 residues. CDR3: CASSYSKSGTGHGYTF. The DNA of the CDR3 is TGTGCCAGCAGTTACTCGAAATCCGGGACAGGGCATGGCTACACCTTC.

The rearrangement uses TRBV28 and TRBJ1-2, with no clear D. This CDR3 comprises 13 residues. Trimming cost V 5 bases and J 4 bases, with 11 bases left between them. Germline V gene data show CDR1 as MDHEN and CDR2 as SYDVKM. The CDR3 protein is CASSQTVSYGYTF. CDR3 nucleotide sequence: TGTGCCAGCAGTCAAACAGTGAGCTATGGCTACACCTTC.

Written as DNA, the CDR3 is TGTGCCAGTAGTGCGGCCAGCTCTAACTATGGCTACACCTTC. It yields the protein CASSAASSNYGYTF. The rearrangement links TRBV19 to TRBJ1-2; D call uncertain. V lost 5 bases, J lost 0 bases, and 10 bases lay in between. This CDR3 is 14 amino acids long. The germline V gene encodes CDR1 LNHDA and CDR2 SQIVND (reference sequence).

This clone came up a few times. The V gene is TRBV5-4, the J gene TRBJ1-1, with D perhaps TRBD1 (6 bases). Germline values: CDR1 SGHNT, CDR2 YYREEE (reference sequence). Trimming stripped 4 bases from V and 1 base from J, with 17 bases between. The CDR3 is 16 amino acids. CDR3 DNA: TGTGCCAGCAGCCCCCAGCCGGGACAAGCGAACACTGAAGCTTTCTTT. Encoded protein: CASSPQPGQANTEAFF.

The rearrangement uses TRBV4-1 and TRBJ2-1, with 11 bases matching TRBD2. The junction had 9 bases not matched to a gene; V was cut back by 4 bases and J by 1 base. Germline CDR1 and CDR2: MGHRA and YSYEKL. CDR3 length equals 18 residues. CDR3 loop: CASSLLETSGASYNEQFF. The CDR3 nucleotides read TGCGCCAGCAGCCTCCTCGAGACTAGCGGGGCTTCCTACAATGAGCAGTTCTTC.

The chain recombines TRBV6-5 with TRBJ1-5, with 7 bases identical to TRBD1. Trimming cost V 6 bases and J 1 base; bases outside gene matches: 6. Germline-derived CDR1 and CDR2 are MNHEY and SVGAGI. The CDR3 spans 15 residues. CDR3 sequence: CASSTLDRSNQPQHF. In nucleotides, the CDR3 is TGTGCCAGCAGCACATTGGACAGGAGCAATCAGCCCCAGCATTTT.

The CDR3 region is CASNSDTQYF. Here the CDR3 DNA reads TGTGCCAGCAACTCAGATACGCAGTATTTT. The rearrangement joins TRBV2 to TRBJ2-3, with unresolved D. This CDR3 spans 10 amino acids. Germline V gives CDR1 SNHLY, CDR2 FYNNEI. V lost 7 bases and J 4 bases, leaving 3 bases between the germline ends.